The clone carrying this T cell receptor (beta chain) was observed at least ten times. The table came from immunoSEQ multiplex PCR; TCRdb's copy has only in-frame clones and leaves some out. The sample holds about 270,000 clones, roughly 93% seen once. This sample stems from a study of blood T cell repertoires in COVID-19. For the study at large: PBMCs, B-cell-depleted T cells, or T cells were the source of the cDNA or gDNA that made up the material.

The V end was cut by 2 bases, the J end by 2 bases, with 5 bases between. The germline V gene has CDR1 SGHRS and CDR2 YFSETQ. The CDR3 runs to 13 residues. Participants were aged about 18 to 90 years from some 24 US areas. Donors were grouped by their self-reported clinical history. The material sequenced was PBMCs or T cells enriched from blood (not recorded which). This chain connects TRBV5-1 to TRBJ2-1, with unresolved D. This TCR was recovered from a woman aged 40 to 50 with acute COVID-19. The CDR3 spells CASSFSPYNEQFF. CDR3 sequence (DNA): TGCGCCAGCAGCTTCTCCCCCTACAATGAGCAGTTCTTC.